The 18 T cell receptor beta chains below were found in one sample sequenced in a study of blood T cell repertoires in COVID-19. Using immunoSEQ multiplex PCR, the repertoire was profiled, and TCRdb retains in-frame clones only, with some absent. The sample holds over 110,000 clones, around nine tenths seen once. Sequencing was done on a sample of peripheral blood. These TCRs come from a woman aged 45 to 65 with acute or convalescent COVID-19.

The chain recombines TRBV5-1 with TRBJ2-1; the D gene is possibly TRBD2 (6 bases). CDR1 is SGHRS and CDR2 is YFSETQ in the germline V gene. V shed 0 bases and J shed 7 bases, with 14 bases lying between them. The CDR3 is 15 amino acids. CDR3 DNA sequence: TGCGCCAGCAGCTTGGCGCCGGGAGAAGCGAATGAGCAGTTCTTC. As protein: CASSLAPGEANEQFF.

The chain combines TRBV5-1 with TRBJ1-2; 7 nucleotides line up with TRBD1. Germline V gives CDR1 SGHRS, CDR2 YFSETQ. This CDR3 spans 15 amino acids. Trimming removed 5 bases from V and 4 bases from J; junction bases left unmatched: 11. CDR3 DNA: TGCGCCAGCAGGGGAGCGGGCAGGGGGGCCTATGGCTACACCTTC. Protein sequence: CASRGAGRGAYGYTF.

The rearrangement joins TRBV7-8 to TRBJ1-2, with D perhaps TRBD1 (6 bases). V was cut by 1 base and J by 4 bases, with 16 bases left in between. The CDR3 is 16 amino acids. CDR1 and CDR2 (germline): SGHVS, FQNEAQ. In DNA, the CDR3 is TGTGCCAGCAGCTTAGAAGAGCAGGACAGCAGCTATGGCTACACCTTC. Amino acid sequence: CASSLEEQDSSYGYTF.

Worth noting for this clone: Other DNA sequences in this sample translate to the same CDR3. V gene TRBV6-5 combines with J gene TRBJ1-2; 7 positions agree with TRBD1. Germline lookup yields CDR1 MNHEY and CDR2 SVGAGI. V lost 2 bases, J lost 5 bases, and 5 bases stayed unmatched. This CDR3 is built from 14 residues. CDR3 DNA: TGTGCCAGCAGTTACACAGCAGGGGGGTATGGCTACACCTTC. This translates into CASSYTAGGYGYTF.

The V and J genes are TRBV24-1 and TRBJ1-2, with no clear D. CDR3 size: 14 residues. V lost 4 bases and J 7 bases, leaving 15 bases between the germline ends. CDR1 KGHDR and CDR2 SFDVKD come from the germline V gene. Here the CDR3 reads CATSDPQPRGGYTF. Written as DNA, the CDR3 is TGTGCCACCAGTGACCCACAACCCCGTGGTGGCTACACCTTC.

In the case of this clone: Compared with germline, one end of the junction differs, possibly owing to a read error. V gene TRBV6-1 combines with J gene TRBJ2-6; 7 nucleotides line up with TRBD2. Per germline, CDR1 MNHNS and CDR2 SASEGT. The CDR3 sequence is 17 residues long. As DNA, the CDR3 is TGTGCCAGCAGAGAAGAGGGAGGGGACTCTGGGGCCAACGTCCTGACTTTC. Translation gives CASREEGGDSGANVLTF.

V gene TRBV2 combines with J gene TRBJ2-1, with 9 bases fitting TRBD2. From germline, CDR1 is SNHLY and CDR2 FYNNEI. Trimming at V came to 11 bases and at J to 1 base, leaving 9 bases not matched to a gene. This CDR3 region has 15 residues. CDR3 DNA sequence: TGTGCCGCCCAGCCGGCGGGGGGGTCCTACAATGAGCAGTTCTTC. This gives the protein CAAQPAGGSYNEQFF.

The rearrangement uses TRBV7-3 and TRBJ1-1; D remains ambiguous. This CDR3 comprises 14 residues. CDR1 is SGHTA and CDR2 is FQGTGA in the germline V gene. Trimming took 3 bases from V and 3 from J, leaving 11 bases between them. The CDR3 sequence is CASSFSGGDTEAFF. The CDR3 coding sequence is TGTGCCAGCAGCTTCTCAGGCGGGGACACTGAAGCTTTCTTT.

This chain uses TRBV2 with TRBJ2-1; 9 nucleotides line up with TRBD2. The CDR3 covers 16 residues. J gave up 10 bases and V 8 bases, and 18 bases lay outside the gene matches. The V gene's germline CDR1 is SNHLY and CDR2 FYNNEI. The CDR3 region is CASSLGAAGGLGEQFF. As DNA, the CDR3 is TGTGCCAGCTCCCTAGGGGCAGCGGGAGGACTTGGGGAGCAGTTCTTC.

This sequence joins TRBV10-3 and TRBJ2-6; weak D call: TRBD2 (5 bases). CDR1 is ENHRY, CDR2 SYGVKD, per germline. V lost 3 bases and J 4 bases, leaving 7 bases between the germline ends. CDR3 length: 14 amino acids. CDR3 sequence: CAISDVAGANVLTF. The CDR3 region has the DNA TGTGCCATCAGTGACGTAGCGGGGGCCAACGTCCTGACTTTC.

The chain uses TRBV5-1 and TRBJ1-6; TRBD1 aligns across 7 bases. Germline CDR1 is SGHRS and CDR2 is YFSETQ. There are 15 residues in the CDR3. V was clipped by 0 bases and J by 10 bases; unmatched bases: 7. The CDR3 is CASSLEGQAGSPLHF. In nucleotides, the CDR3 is TGCGCCAGCAGCTTGGAAGGACAGGCAGGATCACCCCTCCACTTT.

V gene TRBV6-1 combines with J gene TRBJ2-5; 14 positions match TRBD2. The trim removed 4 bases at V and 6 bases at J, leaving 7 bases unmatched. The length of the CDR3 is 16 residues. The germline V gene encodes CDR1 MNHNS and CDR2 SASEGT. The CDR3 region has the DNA TGTGCCAGCAGTGCCTCCGGGACTAGCGGGAGACAGACCCAGTACTTC. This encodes CASSASGTSGRQTQYF.

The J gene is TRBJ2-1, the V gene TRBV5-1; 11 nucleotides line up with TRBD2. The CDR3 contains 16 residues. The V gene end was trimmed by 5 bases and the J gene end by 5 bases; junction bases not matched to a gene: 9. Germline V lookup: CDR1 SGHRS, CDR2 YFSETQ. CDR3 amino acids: CASSPRTSGYNNEQFF. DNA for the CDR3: TGCGCCAGCAGTCCAAGGACTAGCGGGTACAACAATGAGCAGTTCTTC.

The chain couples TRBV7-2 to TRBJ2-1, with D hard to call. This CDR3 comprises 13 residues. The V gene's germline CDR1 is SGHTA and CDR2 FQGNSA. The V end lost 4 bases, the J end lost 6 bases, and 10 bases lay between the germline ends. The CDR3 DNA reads TGTGCCAGCAGCTCCCGAAGCCCCAATGAGCAGTTCTTC. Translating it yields CASSSRSPNEQFF.

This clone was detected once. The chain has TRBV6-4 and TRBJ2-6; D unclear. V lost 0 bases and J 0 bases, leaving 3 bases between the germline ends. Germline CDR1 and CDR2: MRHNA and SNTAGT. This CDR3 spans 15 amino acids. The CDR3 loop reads CASSDSYSGANVLTF. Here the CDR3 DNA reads TGTGCCAGCAGTGACTCGTACTCTGGGGCCAACGTCCTGACTTTC.

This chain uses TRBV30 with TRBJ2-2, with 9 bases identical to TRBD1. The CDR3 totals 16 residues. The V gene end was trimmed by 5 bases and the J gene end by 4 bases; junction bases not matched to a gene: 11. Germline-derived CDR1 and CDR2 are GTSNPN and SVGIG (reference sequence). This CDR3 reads CAWDSQDRGGTGELFF. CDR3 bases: TGTGCCTGGGACTCCCAGGACAGGGGTGGCACCGGGGAGCTGTTTTTT.

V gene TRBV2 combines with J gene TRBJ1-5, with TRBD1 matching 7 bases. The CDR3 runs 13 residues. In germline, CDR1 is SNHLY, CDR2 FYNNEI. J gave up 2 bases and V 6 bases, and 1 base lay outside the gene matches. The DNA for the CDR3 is TGTGCCAGCAGGGGGACAGGCAATCAGCCCCAGCATTTT. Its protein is CASRGTGNQPQHF.

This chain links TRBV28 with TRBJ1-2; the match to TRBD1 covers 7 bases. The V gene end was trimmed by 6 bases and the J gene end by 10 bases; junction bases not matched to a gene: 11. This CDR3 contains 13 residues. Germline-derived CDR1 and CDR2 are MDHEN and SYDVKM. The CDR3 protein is CASSFDRDYDYTF. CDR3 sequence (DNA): TGTGCCAGCAGCTTTGACAGGGATTACGACTACACCTTC.